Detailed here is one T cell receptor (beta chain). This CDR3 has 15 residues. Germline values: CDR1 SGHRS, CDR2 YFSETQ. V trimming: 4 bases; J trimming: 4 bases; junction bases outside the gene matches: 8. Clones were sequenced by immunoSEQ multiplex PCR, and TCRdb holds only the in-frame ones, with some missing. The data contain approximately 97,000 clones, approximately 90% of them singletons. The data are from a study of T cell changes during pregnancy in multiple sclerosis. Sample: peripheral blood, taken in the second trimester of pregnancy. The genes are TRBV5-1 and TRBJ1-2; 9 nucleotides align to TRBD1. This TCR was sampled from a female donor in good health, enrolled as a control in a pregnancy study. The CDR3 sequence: CASSPRDRAVYGYTF. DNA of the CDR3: TGCGCCAGCAGCCCCCGGGACAGGGCAGTCTATGGCTACACCTTC.